Listed here are 26 T cell receptor beta chains from one sample, sequenced in a study of T cell repertoires in cytomegalovirus infection. TCRdb re-analysed the reads in MiXCR, keeping a single row per CDR3 protein. The data contain approximately 750,000 distinct CDR3 sequences, 35% of them singletons. Material for sequencing was PBMCs. The receptors were sampled from a human donor in good health (CMV status not recorded). Some clones in this sample may be carry-over from other donors' samples.

The chain couples TRBV19 to TRBJ1-1; maybe TRBD1 (5 bases). CDR1 is LNHDA, CDR2 SQIVND, per germline (reference sequence). The CDR3 has 16 amino acids. Trimming took 5 bases from V and 1 from J, leaving 17 bases between them. The CDR3 loop reads CASSLTRRGPNTEAFF. Here the CDR3 DNA reads TGTGCCAGTAGTCTTACACGTCGGGGACCGAACACTGAAGCTTTCTTT.

This clonotype was counted only a few times. The chain recombines TRBV9 with TRBJ1-1; D is undetermined. Germline values: CDR1 SGDLS, CDR2 YYNGEE. CDR3 length: 13 amino acids. Trimming shortened V by 4 bases and J by 5 bases, and 12 bases separated the two germline ends. This CDR3 is CASSSAPRTEAFF. Here the CDR3 DNA reads TGTGCCAGCAGCTCTGCCCCTCGGACTGAAGCTTTCTTT.

This clonotype was seen a handful of times. The chain carries TRBV28 and TRBJ1-1; D not certain. Trimming shortened V by 2 bases and J by 11 bases, and 15 bases separated the two germline ends. The CDR3 is 13 residues long. Germline V gene sequence: CDR1 MDHEN, CDR2 SYDVKM. CDR3 sequence reads: CASSLEMRERAFF. CDR3 nucleotides: TGTGCCAGCAGTTTAGAAATGAGGGAGAGGGCTTTCTTT.

J is TRBJ2-7 and V is TRBV20-1; TRBD1 is a possible D gene (8 bases). The CDR3 contains 15 residues. V shed 2 bases and J shed 2 bases, with 16 bases lying between them. Germline V lookup: CDR1 DFQATT, CDR2 SNEGSKA (reference sequence). The CDR3 protein is CSARLTGGLTYEQYF. The CDR3 bases are TGCAGTGCTAGACTTACAGGGGGACTAACCTACGAGCAGTACTTC.

This clonotype was detected many times. The V gene is TRBV7-2, the J gene TRBJ2-1; no clear D. The germline V gene has CDR1 SGHTA and CDR2 FQGNSA. This CDR3 region has 16 residues. The germline V and J ends were trimmed by 4 bases and 5 bases, with 18 bases remaining between them. This CDR3 reads CASSSSSIPRNNEQFF. CDR3 coding DNA: TGTGCCAGCAGCTCCTCGTCTATTCCAAGGAACAATGAGCAGTTCTTC. Complete variable domain (other parts from reference TRBV7-2 and TRBJ2-1): GAGVSQSPSNKVTEKGKDVELRCDPISGHTALYWYRQSLGQGLEFLIYFQGNSAPDKSGLPSDRFSAERTGGSVSTLTIQRTQQEDSAVYLCASSSSSIPRNNEQFFGPGTRLTVL.

The chain employs TRBV12-3 or TRBV12-4 and TRBJ2-5; 13 bases align to TRBD2. V was clipped by 4 bases and J by 5 bases; unmatched bases: 7. CDR3 length: 16 amino acids. CDR3 sequence reads: CASSSPLAGGAETQYF. In nucleotides, the CDR3 is TGTGCCAGCAGTTCTCCACTAGCGGGAGGGGCGGAGACCCAGTACTTC.

A word on this clonotype: A junction end diverges from the germline sequence, so it may reflect a read error. This chain uses TRBV5-1 with TRBJ1-5; a possible D gene is TRBD1 (6 bases). The CDR3 runs to 15 residues. CDR1 is SGHRS, CDR2 YFSETQ, per germline. CDR3 nucleotide sequence: TGCGACAGCAGCTTGGAGGCAGGGGCAAATCAGCCCCAGCATTTT. Amino acid sequence: CDSSLEAGANQPQHF.

The genes are TRBV9 and TRBJ1-1; D is uncertain. In germline, CDR1 is SGDLS, CDR2 YYNGEE. CDR3 length equals 14 residues. Between the trimmed V and J ends, which lost 3 bases and 1 base, there was a span of 10 bases. The CDR3 coding sequence is TGTGCCAGCAGCGACGGAAATGAGAACACTGAAGCTTTCTTT. It specifies CASSDGNENTEAFF.

This chain links TRBV27 with TRBJ2-1; perhaps TRBD2 as D (5 bases). The CDR3 loop spans 13 amino acids. V was clipped by 5 bases and J by 9 bases, with 14 bases between them. Germline CDR1 MNHEY, CDR2 SMNVEV (reference sequence). This CDR3 is CASSPPTGSEQFF. In DNA form, the CDR3 reads TGTGCCAGCAGTCCGCCTACTGGGAGTGAGCAGTTCTTC.

The rearrangement joins TRBV6-2 or TRBV6-3 to TRBJ2-7; D is unresolved. V dropped 6 bases and J dropped 3 bases, with 12 bases sitting between them. The V gene's germline CDR1 is MNHEY and CDR2 SVGEGT. This CDR3 is 13 amino acids long. This CDR3 reads CASSRSPFYEQYF. The CDR3 region has the DNA TGTGCCAGCAGCCGGTCCCCTTTCTACGAGCAGTACTTC.

The rearrangement joins TRBV12-3 or TRBV12-4 to TRBJ2-1, with 10 bases matching TRBD2. This CDR3 is 15 amino acids long. With V trimmed by 6 bases and J by 2 bases, 4 bases remained unmatched. CDR3 sequence reads: CASRESGGAYNEQFF. In DNA form, the CDR3 reads TGTGCCAGCAGGGAGAGCGGGGGGGCCTACAATGAGCAGTTCTTC.

CDR3 in DNA: TGCGCCAGCAGCCATGCTCGATCGGGGAATCAGCCCCAGCATTTT. It yields the protein CASSHARSGNQPQHF. The chain links TRBV4-1 to TRBJ1-5; D is unclear. V lost 3 bases and J 4 bases, leaving 13 bases between the germline ends. The CDR3 extends over 15 amino acids. Germline CDR1 is MGHRA and CDR2 is YSYEKL.

V gene TRBV20-1 combines with J gene TRBJ2-7, with 8 bases matching TRBD2. This CDR3 contains 16 residues. Trimming at V came to 0 bases and at J to 5 bases, leaving 12 bases not matched to a gene. The germline V gene has CDR1 DFQATT and CDR2 SNEGSKA (reference sequence). CDR3 in amino acids: CSARDEAGVRSDEQYF. CDR3 DNA sequence: TGCAGTGCTAGAGATGAAGCGGGAGTCAGGTCCGACGAGCAGTACTTC.

The gene calls are TRBV11-2 and TRBJ2-1; 7 bases match TRBD2. The CDR3 totals 14 residues. Germline V gene lookup returns CDR1 SGHAT and CDR2 FQNNGV. V dropped 4 bases and J dropped 10; count of bases not matched to a gene: 10. In DNA, the CDR3 is TGTGCCAGCAGCTGGGGGGAGGGCCCTCGGGAGCAGTTCTTC. Its protein product is CASSWGEGPREQFF.

This clonotype has only a few counts. The chain couples TRBV12-3 or TRBV12-4 to TRBJ2-7, with 12 bases that match TRBD2. V shed 4 bases and J 3 bases; nucleotides not matched to a gene: 16. The CDR3 runs 19 residues. This CDR3 is CASSSPFPASGRAIYEQYF. CDR3 coding DNA: TGTGCCAGCAGTTCCCCTTTTCCCGCTAGCGGGAGGGCCATCTACGAGCAGTACTTC.

The chain recombines TRBV6-6 with TRBJ1-4, with D hard to call. There are 14 residues in the CDR3. Between the trimmed V and J ends, which lost 4 bases and 7 bases, there was a span of 13 bases. Germline assignment: CDR1 MNHNY and CDR2 SVGAGI (reference sequence). The CDR3 here is CASSLWSAPEKLFF. The CDR3 nucleotides are TGTGCCAGCAGTTTATGGTCTGCGCCTGAAAAACTGTTTTTT.

There are a few counts of this clonotype. The chain links TRBV12-3 or TRBV12-4 to TRBJ2-7, with D unresolved. The CDR3 spans 14 residues. Trimming stripped 5 bases from V and 2 bases from J, with 13 bases between. The CDR3 bases are TGTGCCAGCAGTGTCGATAGCCGTACCTACGAGCAGTACTTC. The encoded protein is CASSVDSRTYEQYF.

This clonotype was found a few times. The rearrangement uses TRBV28 and TRBJ1-1; tentatively, D is TRBD1 (5 bases). This CDR3 spans 13 amino acids. The germline CDR1 and CDR2 sequences are MDHEN and SYDVKM. In nucleotides, the CDR3 is TGTGCAGGGCGGGGCGGACAACGCACTGAAGCTTTCTTT. This translates into CAGRGGQRTEAFF.

This clonotype came up a few times. CDR3 loop: CASSPRGGSLKAGANVLTF. The CDR3 bases are TGTGCCAGCAGCCCAAGGGGGGGATCCCTGAAGGCTGGGGCCAACGTCCTGACTTTC. The gene calls are TRBV7-3 and TRBJ2-6; D perhaps matches TRBD2 (7 bases). V lost 5 bases, J lost 2 bases, and 22 bases lay in between. Germline lookup yields CDR1 SGHTA and CDR2 FQGTGA. The CDR3 has 19 amino acids. Variable domain in full (rest from reference TRBV7-3 and TRBJ2-6): GAGVSQTPSNKVTEKGKYVELRCDPISGHTALYWYRQSLGQGPEFLIYFQGTGAADDSGLPNDRFFAVRPEGSVSTLKIQRTERGDSAVYLCASSPRGGSLKAGANVLTFGAGSRLTVL.

V usage is TRBV19 and J usage is TRBJ2-3; D assignment may be TRBD1 or TRBD2 (5 bases each). The V and J ends lost 5 bases and 4 bases respectively, with 16 bases between them. The CDR3 has 15 residues. Germline CDR1 reads LNHDA; CDR2 reads SQIVND (reference sequence). Here the CDR3 DNA reads TGTGCCAGTAGTCCCCTCGAGCGAGGGGCAGATACGCAGTATTTT. Translated, it gives CASSPLERGADTQYF.

This clonotype was seen more than once but under ten times. The CDR3 region has the DNA TGTGCCAACGCGGGACTAGCAGAATACGAGCAGTACTTC. It codes for CANAGLAEYEQYF. The chain couples TRBV2 to TRBJ2-7, with 9 bases aligning to TRBD2. The CDR3 consists of 13 residues. Germline V lookup: CDR1 SNHLY, CDR2 FYNNEI. Germline trimming cut 10 bases from V and 4 bases from J; bases unmatched to any gene: 8. The whole variable domain, filled in from reference TRBV2 and TRBJ2-7, reads EPEVTQTPSHQVTQMGQEVILRCVPISNHLYFYWYRQILGQKVEFLVSFYNNEISEKSEIFDDQFSVERPDGSNFTLKIRSTKLEDSAMYFCANAGLAEYEQYFGPGTRLTVT.

This clonotype was seen a handful of times. The J gene is TRBJ1-1, the V gene TRBV20-1; D gene uncertain. The V gene's germline CDR1 is DFQATT and CDR2 SNEGSKA (reference sequence). The CDR3 loop spans 14 amino acids. V was shortened by 4 bases and J by 2 bases, with 14 bases between the two germline ends. Here the CDR3 reads CSAKDPRINTEAFF. In DNA, the CDR3 is TGCAGTGCTAAGGATCCGAGAATAAACACTGAAGCTTTCTTT.

The rearrangement joins TRBV28 to TRBJ1-4; D possibly corresponds to TRBD1 (6 bases). Germline V CDR1 and CDR2: MDHEN, SYDVKM. The CDR3 spans 14 residues. The V gene lost 6 bases and the J gene lost 8 bases, with 16 bases spanning the gap. CDR3 coding DNA: TGTGCCAGCAGAGACGACAGGTTGGGCGAAAAACTGTTTTTT. As protein: CASRDDRLGEKLFF.

This clonotype was observed a handful of times. V gene TRBV28 combines with J gene TRBJ2-7; D might be TRBD1 (6 bases). Trimming removed 7 bases at V and 2 bases at J, with 15 bases between. CDR1 and CDR2 (germline): MDHEN, SYDVKM. This CDR3 has 14 residues. In DNA form, the CDR3 reads TGTGCCAGCAACGTGGGGGCTCCCCCCTACGAGCAGTACTTC. This translates into CASNVGAPPYEQYF.

The chain is built from TRBV12-5 and TRBJ1-6, with D maybe TRBD1 (5 bases). Germline CDR1 and CDR2: LGHNT and FRNRAP. The CDR3 loop spans 19 amino acids. V lost 3 bases, J lost 0 bases, and 18 bases lay in between. The CDR3 coding sequence is TGTGCTAGTGGTTTCCCGCCGGGGAAGGGGAACTCCTATAATTCACCCCTCCACTTT. Protein sequence: CASGFPPGKGNSYNSPLHF.

The chain is built from TRBV12-3 or TRBV12-4 and TRBJ1-5, with D unclear. V dropped 7 bases and J dropped 2 bases, with 9 bases sitting between them. The CDR3 has 13 amino acids. This CDR3 reads CASTRTRNQPQHF. The CDR3 DNA is TGTGCCAGCACCAGGACCCGCAATCAGCCCCAGCATTTT.